Below, one TCR beta chain is given with its context. Authors' methods: Reference gene primer amplification in the assay estimated nucleated cell counts. Profiling relied on immunoSEQ multiplex PCR, and the TCRdb table lists in-frame clones only, not all of them. V and J calls and clone size are those listed in that table; D and trimming were worked out from the DNA. The repertoire holds 450,000 or so clones, with nearly 90% as singletons. These data come from a study of blood T cell repertoires in COVID-19. Study-wide background: Sample material is recorded as cDNA or gDNA derived from T cells, B-cell-depleted T cells, or PBMCs.

Enrollment of patients from Seattle took place during active infection, with longitudinal follow-up. This CDR3 has 15 amino acids. With 4 bases clipped from V and 2 bases from J, the junction kept 4 bases outside the gene matches. Germline CDR1 reads MNHEY; CDR2 reads SMNVEV (reference sequence). The sequence derives from a man aged 18 to 35 with COVID-19, enrolled during active disease. The V gene is TRBV27, the J gene TRBJ2-1, with 8 bases identical to TRBD1. Sequenced input: peripheral blood. Here the CDR3 reads CASSSGTGPYNEQFF. The CDR3 nucleotides are TGTGCCAGCAGTTCCGGGACAGGACCCTACAATGAGCAGTTCTTC.